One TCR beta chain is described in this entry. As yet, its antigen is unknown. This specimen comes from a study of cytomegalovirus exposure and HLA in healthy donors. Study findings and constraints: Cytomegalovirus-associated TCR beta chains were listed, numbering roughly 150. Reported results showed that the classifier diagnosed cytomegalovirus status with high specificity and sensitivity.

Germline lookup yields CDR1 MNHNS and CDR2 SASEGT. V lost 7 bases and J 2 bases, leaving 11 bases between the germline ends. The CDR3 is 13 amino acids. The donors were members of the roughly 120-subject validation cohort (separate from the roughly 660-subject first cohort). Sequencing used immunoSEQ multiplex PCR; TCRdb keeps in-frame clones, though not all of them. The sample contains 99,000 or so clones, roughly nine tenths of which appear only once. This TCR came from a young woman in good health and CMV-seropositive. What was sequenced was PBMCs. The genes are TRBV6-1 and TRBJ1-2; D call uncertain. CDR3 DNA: TGTGCCAGCAAAAGGCCACAGAACTATGGCTACACCTTC. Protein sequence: CASKRPQNYGYTF.